Listed below are T cell receptor beta chains from one sample, sequenced in a study of T-cell memory formation after mild COVID-19. TCRdb reprocessed the 5' RACE reads via MiXCR and lists one record per CDR3 protein. The data show 530,000 or so distinct CDR3 sequences, 15% to 20% seen once. The sequencing input was PBMCs or a T cell subset sorted from them (not recorded which). The source is an adult woman who had mild COVID-19 (a few samples of this study predate the infection). Cell type and time point are not known. Both conserved end residues are part of each CDR3. D genes are given only for firm matches. Clone size is given for some rows only: seen once, a few or many times, or a class if the clone is expanded.

CDR3nt: TGTGCCAGCTCACCACAGGGACAGGCGTTGAACACTGAAGCTTTCTTT
CDR3aa: CASSPQGQALNTEAFF
d_gene: TRBD1
abundance: -
v_gene: TRBV18
j_gene: TRBJ1-1

CDR3nt: TGCAGTGCTGGGCTAGCGGGAGGGCCTTCAGATACGCAGTATTTT
CDR3aa: CSAGLAGGPSDTQYF
d_gene: TRBD2
abundance: -
v_gene: TRBV20-1
j_gene: TRBJ2-3

CDR3nt: TGTGCCAGCAGTTTTGCGGGACCCCCAGATACGCAGTATTTT
CDR3aa: CASSFAGPPDTQYF
d_gene: -
abundance: -
v_gene: TRBV6-5
j_gene: TRBJ2-3

CDR3nt: TGTGCCAGCAGCTTAGTTTGGAGCTACGAGCAGTACTTC
CDR3aa: CASSLVWSYEQYF
d_gene: -
abundance: few
v_gene: TRBV7-2
j_gene: TRBJ2-7

CDR3nt: TGTGCCAGCAGTGCCGCCTGGACAGCGCTGAACACTGAAGCTTTCTTT
CDR3aa: CASSAAWTALNTEAFF
d_gene: -
abundance: few
v_gene: TRBV2
j_gene: TRBJ1-1

CDR3nt: TGTGCCAGCAGGGAGGGTACAGGGGGGATGAACACTGAAGCTTTCTTT
CDR3aa: CASREGTGGMNTEAFF
d_gene: TRBD1
abundance: -
v_gene: TRBV9
j_gene: TRBJ1-1

CDR3nt: TGTGCCAGCAGCGTAGGGACAGGGGGCGGCCTCTCTGGAAACACCATATATTTT
CDR3aa: CASSVGTGGGLSGNTIYF
d_gene: TRBD1
abundance: -
v_gene: TRBV9
j_gene: TRBJ1-3

CDR3nt: TGTGCCAGCAGTGGCAGCTCGGATACGCAGTATTTT
CDR3aa: CASSGSSDTQYF
d_gene: -
abundance: -
v_gene: TRBV2
j_gene: TRBJ2-3

CDR3nt: TGTGCCAGCAGCCAAGTGCAGGGTTCTGTCCTACTCCACTTT
CDR3aa: CASSQVQGSVLLHF
d_gene: -
abundance: few
v_gene: TRBV3-1
j_gene: TRBJ1-6

CDR3nt: TGCGCCAGCAGCTCGGACAGGGGGAAGGAAAAACTGTTTTTT
CDR3aa: CASSSDRGKEKLFF
d_gene: TRBD1
abundance: few
v_gene: TRBV5-1
j_gene: TRBJ1-4

CDR3nt: TGTGCCAGCTCACAGACAGAGACCTACGAGCAGTACTTC
CDR3aa: CASSQTETYEQYF
d_gene: -
abundance: few
v_gene: TRBV18
j_gene: TRBJ2-7

CDR3nt: TGTGCCAGCACCCGCGGGCAGGGGAGCAATCAGCCCCAGCATTTT
CDR3aa: CASTRGQGSNQPQHF
d_gene: -
abundance: many
v_gene: TRBV5-5
j_gene: TRBJ1-5

CDR3nt: TGCAGTGCTAGATCGACTAGCGGGATGGCCCCGGAAGAGCAGTACTTC
CDR3aa: CSARSTSGMAPEEQYF
d_gene: TRBD2
abundance: few
v_gene: TRBV20-1
j_gene: TRBJ2-7

CDR3nt: TGTGCCAGCAGTCCGAGAGCGGGAAAAGGGGACGAGCAGTACTTC
CDR3aa: CASSPRAGKGDEQYF
d_gene: TRBD2
abundance: -
v_gene: TRBV7-8
j_gene: TRBJ2-7

CDR3nt: TGTGCCAGCTCTCCCCCATTGGGACTTAAGAATGAGCAGTTCTTC
CDR3aa: CASSPPLGLKNEQFF
d_gene: -
abundance: few
v_gene: TRBV18
j_gene: TRBJ2-1

CDR3nt: TGTGCCTGGAGTACAGGGGGGGGCAATCAGCCCCAGCATTTT
CDR3aa: CAWSTGGGNQPQHF
d_gene: TRBD1
abundance: -
v_gene: TRBV30
j_gene: TRBJ1-5

CDR3nt: TGTGCCAGCAGCTTAGGGTCCCTCTCCTACAATGAGCAGTTCTTC
CDR3aa: CASSLGSLSYNEQFF
d_gene: -
abundance: many
v_gene: TRBV7-8
j_gene: TRBJ2-1

CDR3nt: TGTGCCGCCCGCATCGGACCTTATAGCAATCAGCCCCAGCATTTT
CDR3aa: CAARIGPYSNQPQHF
d_gene: -
abundance: few
v_gene: TRBV6-2/TRBV6-3
j_gene: TRBJ1-5

CDR3nt: TGCGCCAGCAGCCAAGCGATGGGTATGTGGACTGAAGCTTTCTTT
CDR3aa: CASSQAMGMWTEAFF
d_gene: -
abundance: -
v_gene: TRBV4-1
j_gene: TRBJ1-1

CDR3nt: TGCAGCGTTGATTTGAATGGAACCCCTGAAGCTTTCTTT
CDR3aa: CSVDLNGTPEAFF
d_gene: -
abundance: -
v_gene: TRBV29-1
j_gene: TRBJ1-1

CDR3nt: TGTGCCAGCAGCCAAGATCGGTCTAGCGGGGGGCTGGAGCAGTTCTTC
CDR3aa: CASSQDRSSGGLEQFF
d_gene: TRBD2
abundance: -
v_gene: TRBV4-2
j_gene: TRBJ2-1

CDR3nt: TGTGCCACCAGTGATCCGGTTCGGGGAAACACCGGGGAGCTGTTTTTT
CDR3aa: CATSDPVRGNTGELFF
d_gene: -
abundance: few
v_gene: TRBV24-1
j_gene: TRBJ2-2

CDR3nt: TGTGCCACCAGTGACCAGGACAGGGGCTGGACCGGGGAGCTGTTTTTT
CDR3aa: CATSDQDRGWTGELFF
d_gene: TRBD1
abundance: -
v_gene: TRBV24-1
j_gene: TRBJ2-2

CDR3nt: TGTGCCATCAGCGAACAGGACAGGGAGAAGTATTTT
CDR3aa: CAISEQDREKYF
d_gene: TRBD1
abundance: -
v_gene: TRBV10-3
j_gene: TRBJ2-3

CDR3nt: TGTGCCAGCAGCTTAAGGGTGTTGGGCACTGAAGCTTTCTTT
CDR3aa: CASSLRVLGTEAFF
d_gene: -
abundance: -
v_gene: TRBV7-2
j_gene: TRBJ1-1

CDR3nt: TGTGCCAGCAGCCAAGTAGTGGGGGCGAACACTGAAGCTTTCTTT
CDR3aa: CASSQVVGANTEAFF
d_gene: -
abundance: few
v_gene: TRBV14
j_gene: TRBJ1-1

CDR3nt: TGCGCCAGCAGCTTGGAAGGGCGGGGGGGCCCAGATACGCAGTATTTT
CDR3aa: CASSLEGRGGPDTQYF
d_gene: TRBD2
abundance: -
v_gene: TRBV5-1
j_gene: TRBJ2-3

CDR3nt: TGTGCCAGCAGCCAAGACCCAACCACCGGGGAGCTGTTTTTT
CDR3aa: CASSQDPTTGELFF
d_gene: -
abundance: few
v_gene: TRBV3-1
j_gene: TRBJ2-2

CDR3nt: TGCAGCGTTGAGAGTCAGTCCTATGGCTACACCTTC
CDR3aa: CSVESQSYGYTF
d_gene: -
abundance: -
v_gene: TRBV29-1
j_gene: TRBJ1-2

CDR3nt: TGCGCCAGCAGCTTGGCGCAGGTAGGCCAAGAGACCCAGTACTTC
CDR3aa: CASSLAQVGQETQYF
d_gene: -
abundance: -
v_gene: TRBV5-1
j_gene: TRBJ2-5

CDR3nt: TGCGCCAGCAGCTTGGACGGACCACTCTCTGGAAACACCATATATTTT
CDR3aa: CASSLDGPLSGNTIYF
d_gene: -
abundance: -
v_gene: TRBV5-1
j_gene: TRBJ1-3